The clone carrying this TCR beta chain has a count of ten or more. The record originates from a study of human T cells and chemical hapten exposure. As for time point: patch test 3, about 24 weeks after DPC sensitization. As for treatment: therapeutic diphenylcyclopropenone sensitization with weekly scalp DPC. The authors extracted total RNA from unfractionated whole blood. TCRdb recomputed calls from the RACE reads with MiXCR, one row per CDR3 protein. The table lists some 38,000 distinct CDR3 sequences, more than 8% of them singletons. This sample comprised whole blood, obtained in connection with sensitization to the hapten diphenylcyclopropenone (DPC). The receptor was isolated from a man aged 50-59 years with alopecia areata. Some clones in this sample may be carry-over from other donors' samples.

The CDR3 protein is CSVGTGGYNEQFF. The CDR3 region has the DNA TGCAGCGTGGGGACCGGGGGCTACAATGAGCAGTTCTTC. V gene TRBV29-1 combines with J gene TRBJ2-1; TRBD2 might be the D (6 bases). Germline values: CDR1 SQVTM, CDR2 ANQGSEA. There are 13 residues in the CDR3. With 6 bases removed from V and 3 bases from J, the gap between germline ends came to 12 bases.